This T cell receptor (beta chain) was recovered during a study of cytomegalovirus exposure and HLA in healthy donors. Germline lookup yields CDR1 SGHDT and CDR2 YYEEEE. There are 15 residues in the CDR3. The trim removed 2 bases at V and 9 bases at J, leaving 11 bases unmatched. With 60 Vbeta and 13 Jbeta primers, the PCR was carried out. Measured with immunoSEQ multiplex PCR; TCRdb has only the in-frame clones, and not every one. Here the sample spans more than 95,000 clones, roughly four fifths being singletons. Points on this clone: What it recognizes is unknown.

Study-wide points: TRBV6-2, TRBV6-3 and some other V segments were excluded as indistinguishable.

The sequence derives from a middle-aged man in good health and CMV-seropositive. The rearrangement uses TRBV5-6 and TRBJ2-1, with TRBD1 identical over 7 bases. Sequences were obtained from PBMCs. The CDR3: CASSFGHRGRVEQFF. For the CDR3, the DNA is TGTGCCAGCAGCTTCGGGCACAGGGGTCGGGTTGAGCAGTTCTTC.